This T cell receptor beta chain stems from a study of T cell repertoires in cytomegalovirus infection. About the research overall: Selected CMV epitopes included recently identified HLA-C-restricted ones as well as well-studied HLA-B-restricted ones. The study, taken as a whole, reports: The study identified carriers of CMV plus the relevant HLA from cumulative public TCR beta family frequency. CMV-specific HLA-C-restricted TCR beta clonotypes dominated the ex vivo response.

Trimming took 7 bases from V and 4 from J, leaving 5 bases between them. This CDR3 comprises 11 residues. Germline V gene sequence: CDR1 MNHNY, CDR2 SVGAGI (reference sequence). TCRdb re-called the reads with MiXCR, one entry per CDR3 protein. The sample records about 740,000 distinct CDR3 sequences, around a third being singletons. Worth noting for this clonotype: What it binds is not known.

The sample consisted of cultured PBMCs, taken from culture after CMV antigen stimulation. This receptor was identified in a human donor in good health (CMV status not recorded). Some clones in this sample may be carry-over from other donors' samples. This sequence joins TRBV6-6 and TRBJ2-1; D gene unclear. The CDR3 DNA follows: TGTGCCAGCAAGGGATACAATGAGCAGTTCTTC. It yields the protein CASKGYNEQFF.